The 20 T cell receptor beta chains given below trace back to one sample, sequenced in a study of blood T cell repertoires in COVID-19. Generated by immunoSEQ multiplex PCR, the TCRdb table keeps only in-frame clones and is missing some. The table includes about 150,000 clones, approximately 88% detected once. Material: peripheral blood. The receptor set was obtained from a woman in her fifties or sixties with acute or convalescent COVID-19.

This sequence joins TRBV5-1 and TRBJ1-5, with TRBD1 identical over 7 bases. This CDR3 is 15 amino acids long. Per the germline V gene, CDR1 is SGHRS and CDR2 is YFSETQ. Trimming cost V 4 bases and J 0 bases; bases outside gene matches: 4. The chain's CDR3 is CASSPRQGSNQPQHF. As DNA, the CDR3 is TGCGCCAGCAGCCCAAGACAGGGTAGCAATCAGCCCCAGCATTTT.

This rearrangement joins TRBV10-3 to TRBJ1-5; 7 bases are a match to TRBD1. J lost 0 bases, V lost 0 bases, and 2 bases had no gene match. In germline, CDR1 is ENHRY, CDR2 SYGVKD. This CDR3 spans 16 amino acids. In nucleotides, the CDR3 is TGTGCCATCAGTGAGTCGACAGGGAGTAGCAATCAGCCCCAGCATTTT. The encoded protein is CAISESTGSSNQPQHF.

The J gene is TRBJ1-5, the V gene TRBV29-1, with 8 bases aligning to TRBD1. The J segment lost 2 bases and the V segment lost 1 base, leaving 1 base of the junction unmatched. The CDR3 contains 14 residues. Germline assignment: CDR1 SQVTM and CDR2 ANQGSEA. CDR3 DNA: TGCAGCGTTGAAGCAGGGGGCGGCAATCAGCCCCAGCATTTT. This sequence encodes CSVEAGGGNQPQHF.

The V and J genes are TRBV23-1 and TRBJ2-7; tentative D call: TRBD1 (5 bases). TRBV23-1 is classed as an ORF, of uncertain function. This CDR3 comprises 17 residues. The V end lost 4 bases, the J end lost 2 bases, and 21 bases lay between the germline ends. CDR3 bases: TGCGCCAGCAGTCTAAATTTTTCGGTCGACAGCCCCTACGAGCAGTACTTC. Translated: CASSLNFSVDSPYEQYF.

The chain is built from TRBV30 and TRBJ1-2; possibly TRBD1 for D (6 bases). This CDR3 comprises 11 residues. Germline-derived CDR1 and CDR2 are GTSNPN and SVGIG (reference sequence). V lost 0 bases and J 11 bases, leaving 10 bases between the germline ends. The CDR3 protein is CAWSVGGAYTF. The CDR3 DNA reads TGTGCCTGGAGTGTAGGGGGGGCTTACACCTTC.

In this sample, this clone turned up once. This sequence joins TRBV6-5 and TRBJ2-5; 8 bases line up with TRBD2. After removal of 6 bases from V and 4 bases from J, the junction contained 7 bases not matched to a gene. The CDR3 totals 14 residues. Germline loops: CDR1 MNHEY, CDR2 SVGAGI. CDR3 residues: CASRPGGVRETQYF. In DNA, the CDR3 is TGTGCCAGCAGGCCGGGGGGGGTTCGAGAGACCCAGTACTTC.

The rearrangement uses TRBV27 and TRBJ1-2; 8 bases align to TRBD1. Losses at the gene ends were 0 bases for V and 4 bases for J; bases not matched to a gene: 4. There are 15 residues in the CDR3. Germline V gene lookup returns CDR1 MNHEY and CDR2 SMNVEV (reference sequence). The CDR3 reads CASSLSADRAYGYTF. CDR3 DNA sequence: TGTGCCAGCAGTTTATCGGCGGACAGGGCCTATGGCTACACCTTC.

V usage is TRBV6-4 and J usage is TRBJ2-1; 11 nucleotides match TRBD1. Germline V gene sequence: CDR1 MRHNA, CDR2 SNTAGT. The CDR3 runs to 15 residues. Trimming took 5 bases from V and 6 from J; bases not matched to a gene: 6. The CDR3 loop is CASSLEGQGGNEQFF. For the CDR3, the DNA is TGTGCCAGCAGTTTAGAGGGACAGGGGGGCAATGAGCAGTTCTTC.

This chain connects TRBV5-1 to TRBJ1-5, with D possibly being TRBD1 (5 bases). The CDR3 extends over 15 amino acids. Germline CDR1 is SGHRS and CDR2 is YFSETQ. The V gene lost 0 bases and the J gene lost 3 bases, with 10 bases spanning the gap. The CDR3, as DNA: TGCGCCAGCAGCTTGGAGGCTGGGGCCAATCAGCCCCAGCATTTT. Protein sequence: CASSLEAGANQPQHF.

A few counts support this clone. The chain combines TRBV27 with TRBJ1-4; weak D call: TRBD1 (6 bases). The CDR3 contains 17 residues. V was clipped by 7 bases and J by 2 bases, with 20 bases between them. Per germline, CDR1 MNHEY and CDR2 SMNVEV (reference sequence). The DNA of the CDR3 is TGTGCCAGCACCCCCGACGGCAGGGGTGCGACTAATGAAAAACTGTTTTTT. This codes for CASTPDGRGATNEKLFF. The whole variable domain, filled in from reference TRBV27 and TRBJ1-4, reads EAQVTQNPRYLITVTGKKLTVTCSQNMNHEYMSWYRQDPGLGLRQIYYSMNVEVTDKGDVPEGYKVSRKEKRNFPLILESPSPNQTSLYFCASTPDGRGATNEKLFFGSGTQLSVL.

The chain recombines TRBV5-6 with TRBJ2-2; D is unclear. Germline-derived CDR1 and CDR2 are SGHDT and YYEEEE. V gave up 1 base and J gave up 2 bases, with 6 bases separating them. The CDR3 is made up of 14 amino acids. CDR3 amino acids: CASSLTDNTGELFF. The CDR3 DNA reads TGTGCCAGCAGCTTGACAGATAACACCGGGGAGCTGTTTTTT. The full variable domain, its missing parts supplied by reference TRBV5-6 and TRBJ2-2, is DAGVTQSPTHLIKTRGQQVTLRCSPKSGHDTVSWYQQALGQGPQFIFQYYEEEERQRGNFPDRFSGHQFPNYSSELNVNALLLGDSALYLCASSLTDNTGELFFGEGSRLTVL.

This sequence joins TRBV6-2 or TRBV6-3 and TRBJ1-5; TRBD1 might be the D (6 bases). The CDR3 runs to 18 residues. Deletions cut 2 bases from V and 4 bases from J, with 21 bases between. CDR1 is MNHEY and CDR2 is SVGEGT in the germline V gene. CDR3 bases: TGTGCCAGCAGTTACGGTCTGGGGGCGAGCGCTAGGAATCAGCCCCAGCATTTT. Encoded protein: CASSYGLGASARNQPQHF.

The rearrangement joins TRBV6-1 to TRBJ1-2, with 7 positions matching TRBD1. Germline V gene lookup returns CDR1 MNHNS and CDR2 SASEGT. The V segment lost 8 bases and the J segment 0 bases; nucleotides outside the gene matches: 6. The CDR3 runs 14 residues. CDR3 nucleotides: TGTGCCAGCCTATATGGACAGGCTAACTATGGCTACACCTTC. Residues: CASLYGQANYGYTF.

This chain links TRBV30 with TRBJ1-2; 9 bases match TRBD1. With 5 bases clipped from V and 0 bases from J, the junction kept 1 base outside the gene matches. The germline CDR1 and CDR2 sequences are GTSNPN and SVGIG (reference sequence). The CDR3 consists of 13 residues. The CDR3 bases are TGTGCCTGGGGGACAGGGCCTAACTATGGCTACACCTTC. Protein sequence: CAWGTGPNYGYTF.

The J gene is TRBJ1-2, the V gene TRBV15; D gene unclear. Trimming stripped 9 bases from V and 0 bases from J, with 14 bases between. This CDR3 has 14 amino acids. The germline CDR1 and CDR2 sequences are LNHNV and YYDKDF (reference sequence). CDR3 in amino acids: CATSPRGTNYGYTF. Here the CDR3 DNA reads TGTGCCACGAGCCCCCGAGGTACTAACTATGGCTACACCTTC.

V usage is TRBV7-2 and J usage is TRBJ1-2, with a possible D match to TRBD1 (5 bases). Germline V gene lookup returns CDR1 SGHTA and CDR2 FQGNSA. The length of the CDR3 is 16 residues. Trimming cost V 1 base and J 5 bases, with 17 bases left between them. The CDR3 here is CASSLVVVGREYGYTF. The CDR3 coding sequence is TGTGCCAGCAGCTTAGTAGTCGTGGGGCGAGAGTATGGCTACACCTTC.

The chain joins TRBV5-4 to TRBJ2-5; 8 bases line up with TRBD2. Trimming at V came to 4 bases and at J to 2 bases, leaving 7 bases not matched to a gene. This CDR3 contains 15 residues. Germline assignment: CDR1 SGHNT and CDR2 YYREEE (reference sequence). CDR3 coding DNA: TGTGCCAGCAGCCACCCGGGGGGGTCACAAGAGACCCAGTACTTC. Translating gives CASSHPGGSQETQYF.

The rearrangement links TRBV7-2 to TRBJ2-3, with a weak D call TRBD2 (6 bases). The ends were cut back, 1 base at V and 0 bases at J, with 17 bases in the middle. The CDR3 has 18 residues. Germline CDR1 SGHTA, CDR2 FQGNSA. The CDR3 nucleotides are TGTGCCAGCAGCTTAGAACGGCGGGGCACCACTAGCACAGATACGCAGTATTTT. Its translation is CASSLERRGTTSTDTQYF.

This clone was detected a few times. V and J are TRBV6-1 and TRBJ1-1, with 9 bases lining up with TRBD1. Trimming cost V 3 bases and J 3 bases; bases outside gene matches: 8. Germline V gene sequence: CDR1 MNHNS, CDR2 SASEGT. The CDR3 consists of 16 residues. The CDR3 coding sequence is TGTGCCAGCAGTGAGAGACCGGGACAGGGCCACACTGAAGCTTTCTTT. It specifies CASSERPGQGHTEAFF.

V gene TRBV7-2 combines with J gene TRBJ2-1, with 12 bases aligning to TRBD2. The CDR3 is made up of 15 amino acids. J lost 8 bases, V lost 4 bases, and 6 bases had no gene match. Germline lookup yields CDR1 SGHTA and CDR2 FQGNSA. CDR3 DNA: TGTGCCAGCAGCTCCCGACTAGCGGGGGCGGATGAGCAGTTCTTC. Its protein is CASSSRLAGADEQFF.